The 13 T cell receptor beta chains below were found in one sample sequenced in a study of blood T cell repertoires in COVID-19. Clones were read by immunoSEQ multiplex PCR, and TCRdb kept only the in-frame ones, dropping some. Of tens of thousands of clones listed, around 75% are singletons. Sequences were obtained from peripheral blood. The receptor source for this set is an elderly woman with acute or convalescent COVID-19.

This clone was counted once. The genes are TRBV6-2 or TRBV6-3 and TRBJ2-2; 9 nucleotides match TRBD2. This CDR3 is 16 amino acids long. J was trimmed by 3 bases and V by 0 bases; bases with no gene match: 2. From germline, CDR1 is MNHEY and CDR2 SVGEGT. CDR3 bases: TGTGCCAGCAGTTACTCGCGGGGGGGATACACCGGGGAGCTGTTTTTT. Translation gives CASSYSRGGYTGELFF.

This clone showed up just once. J is TRBJ1-2 and V is TRBV4-2; a weak D match, TRBD1 (5 bases). Trimming removed 3 bases from V and 7 bases from J, with 15 bases in between. This CDR3 spans 14 amino acids. Germline V lookup: CDR1 LGHNA, CDR2 YNFKEQ. CDR3 amino acids: CASSQMGGESGYTF. DNA for the CDR3: TGTGCCAGCAGCCAGATGGGGGGGGAGAGTGGCTACACCTTC.

The chain recombines TRBV19 with TRBJ1-5; 8 positions match TRBD1. Germline V lookup: CDR1 LNHDA, CDR2 SQIVND (reference sequence). J gave up 7 bases and V 1 base, and 12 bases lay outside the gene matches. This CDR3 has 17 residues. This CDR3 is CASSIGGDRIWNQPQHF. The CDR3 DNA follows: TGTGCCAGTAGTATAGGGGGGGACAGGATATGGAACCAGCCCCAGCATTTT.

This chain connects TRBV13 to TRBJ1-2; possible D gene TRBD1, 5 bases. Germline-derived CDR1 and CDR2 are PRHDT and FYEKMQ (reference sequence). The V gene lost 5 bases and the J gene lost 3 bases, with 19 bases spanning the gap. This CDR3 comprises 16 residues. The CDR3 reads CASSLGTSGSHYGYTF. In DNA, the CDR3 is TGTGCCAGCAGCCTCGGGACCTCCGGGAGTCACTATGGCTACACCTTC.

V usage is TRBV2 and J usage is TRBJ1-1, with D unresolved. V was shortened by 6 bases and J by 1 base, with 9 bases between the two germline ends. From germline, CDR1 is SNHLY and CDR2 FYNNEI. This CDR3 has 13 amino acids. The CDR3 loop is CASRGRPNTEAFF. The CDR3 nucleotides are TGTGCCAGCAGGGGGAGACCGAACACTGAAGCTTTCTTT.

V gene TRBV7-2 combines with J gene TRBJ2-1, with TRBD1 matching over 8 bases. Losses at the gene ends were 6 bases for V and 1 base for J; bases not matched to a gene: 5. The CDR3 extends over 15 amino acids. Per the germline V gene, CDR1 is SGHTA and CDR2 is FQGNSA. The CDR3 sequence: CASRVRTGSYNEQFF. As DNA, the CDR3 is TGTGCCAGCAGGGTAAGGACAGGGTCCTACAATGAGCAGTTCTTC.

The CDR3 region is CATSDFGTEPGGEQFF. For the CDR3, the DNA is TGTGCCACCAGTGATTTCGGTACGGAGCCCGGCGGGGAGCAGTTCTTC. This chain connects TRBV24-1 to TRBJ2-1, with D tentatively TRBD2 (5 bases). V lost 1 base and J 10 bases, leaving 19 bases between the germline ends. This CDR3 spans 16 amino acids. Germline CDR1 KGHDR, CDR2 SFDVKD.

The chain is built from TRBV30 and TRBJ2-3; 8 bases agree with TRBD1. Germline CDR1 GTSNPN, CDR2 SVGIG (reference sequence). The CDR3 is 15 amino acids. Trimming at V came to 1 base and at J to 1 base, leaving 4 bases not matched to a gene. CDR3 region: CAWSGGQGGTDTQYF. CDR3 nucleotide sequence: TGTGCCTGGAGTGGAGGACAGGGCGGCACAGATACGCAGTATTTT.

The chain links TRBV4-3 to TRBJ1-2, with D possibly being TRBD1 (5 bases). V lost 1 base, J lost 4 bases, and 13 bases lay in between. CDR1 LGHNA and CDR2 YSLEER come from the germline V gene. The CDR3 sequence is 15 residues long. This chain's CDR3 is CASSQGARQFYGYTF. The DNA for the CDR3 is TGCGCCAGCAGCCAAGGCGCCCGACAGTTCTATGGCTACACCTTC.

The J gene is TRBJ2-3, the V gene TRBV30; D may be TRBD2 (5 bases). Germline V gene sequence: CDR1 GTSNPN, CDR2 SVGIG (reference sequence). The V and J ends lost 3 bases and 8 bases respectively, with 15 bases between them. CDR3 length equals 13 residues. The CDR3 DNA sequence: TGTGCCTGGAGCGCAAACGAGGGAGCTACGCAGTATTTT. Protein: CAWSANEGATQYF.

The chain joins TRBV7-9 to TRBJ1-1; D is unresolved. CDR3 length: 13 amino acids. V was trimmed by 7 bases and J by 1 base, leaving 10 bases between them. The germline gives CDR1 SEHNR, CDR2 FQNEAQ (reference sequence). CDR3 nucleotides: TGTGCCAGCACTGGGAGCTGGAACACTGAAGCTTTCTTT. It encodes CASTGSWNTEAFF.

The chain links TRBV19 to TRBJ2-1, with 11 bases fitting TRBD2. Looked up from germline, CDR1 is LNHDA and CDR2 is SQIVND (reference sequence). The V gene end was trimmed by 2 bases and the J gene end by 6 bases; junction bases not matched to a gene: 6. The CDR3 is 16 residues long. Here the CDR3 reads CASSIKMGLAANEQFF. DNA for the CDR3: TGTGCCAGTAGTATAAAAATGGGACTAGCGGCCAATGAGCAGTTCTTC.

The chain employs TRBV3-1 (or the pseudogene TRBV3-2) and TRBJ2-3; TRBD1 might be the D (6 bases). The V and J ends lost 4 bases and 3 bases respectively, with 17 bases between them. This CDR3 is 16 amino acids long. Germline V gives CDR1 LGHDT, CDR2 YNNKEL (reference sequence). CDR3: CASSRNGLRGTDTQYF. CDR3 sequence (DNA): TGTGCCAGCAGCCGGAACGGCCTGAGGGGGACAGATACGCAGTATTTT.